Listed below are T cell receptor beta chains from one sample, sequenced in a study of T cell repertoires in cytomegalovirus infection. MiXCR, run by TCRdb on the reads, gives a single entry per CDR3 protein. The sample consists of some 350,000 distinct CDR3 sequences, 34% of them appearing once. Antigens of these TCRs are unknown. The material was cultured PBMCs, obtained from culture after CMV antigen stimulation. The receptors shown here come from a human donor in good health (CMV status not recorded). Some clones in this sample may be carry-over from other donors' samples. Each CDR3 is given with its conserved first and last residue.

TRBV4-1,TRBJ2-7,CASSQTRDYSYEQYF
TRBV28,TRBJ1-5,CASTAALGSNQPQHF
TRBV6-2/TRBV6-3,TRBJ1-1,CASRRDSLTEAFF
TRBV10-2,TRBJ2-3,CASSGGAGSTDTQYF
TRBV5-4,TRBJ2-1,CASSLRRGQGTHNEQFF
TRBV6-6,TRBJ1-1,CASSSSTQGEAFF
TRBV4-3,TRBJ2-2,CASSLYPTVTGELFF
TRBV7-2,TRBJ2-5,CASSRDNQETQYF
TRBV7-8,TRBJ1-2,CASSFGQPLGYTF
TRBV20-1,TRBJ1-4,CSVFSFGRKLFF
TRBV4-1,TRBJ2-7,CASSQDGNYEQYF
TRBV4-3,TRBJ2-3,CASSLLKGGGDTQYF
TRBV11-3,TRBJ2-3,CASSILDGTASTDTQYF
TRBV6-2/TRBV6-3,TRBJ1-2,CASSPGTAIYGYTF
TRBV12-3/TRBV12-4,TRBJ2-1,CASRIGTGREFF